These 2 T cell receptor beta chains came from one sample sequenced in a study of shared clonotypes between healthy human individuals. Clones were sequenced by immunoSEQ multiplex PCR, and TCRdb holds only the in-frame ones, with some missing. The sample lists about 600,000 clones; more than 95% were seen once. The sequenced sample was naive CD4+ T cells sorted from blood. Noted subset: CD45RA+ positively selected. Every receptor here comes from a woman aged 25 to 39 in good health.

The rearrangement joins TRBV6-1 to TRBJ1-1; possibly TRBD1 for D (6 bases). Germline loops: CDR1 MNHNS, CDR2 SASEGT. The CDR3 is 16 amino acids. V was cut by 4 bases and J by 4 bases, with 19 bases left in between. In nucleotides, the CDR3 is TGTGCCAGCAGTGGGAAGGGGGGAATTCCGGGCACTGAAGCTTTCTTT. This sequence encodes CASSGKGGIPGTEAFF.

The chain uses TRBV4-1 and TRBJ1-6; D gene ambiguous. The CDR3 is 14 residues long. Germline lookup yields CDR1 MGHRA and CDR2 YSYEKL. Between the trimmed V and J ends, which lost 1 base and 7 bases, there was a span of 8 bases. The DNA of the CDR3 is TGCGCCAGCAGCCAAGCTCTGCTGAATTCACCCCTCCACTTT. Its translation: CASSQALLNSPLHF.